Listed below are T cell receptor beta chains from one sample, sequenced in a study of T cell repertoires in cytomegalovirus infection. TCRdb called the reads again in MiXCR, with one record for every CDR3 protein. The sample records about half a million distinct CDR3 sequences, roughly a third being singletons. These TCRs are of unknown antigen specificity. Specimen: cultured PBMCs, collected from culture after CMV antigen stimulation. Receptors originate from a human donor in good health (CMV status not recorded). Some clones in this sample may be carry-over from other donors' samples. Both conserved end residues are part of each CDR3. D genes are given only for firm matches. The listing skips clone size in some rows; elsewhere it reads once, few, many or a size class.

j_call d_call clone_size v_call cdr3_aa
TRBJ2-7 - - TRBV15 CATSRDPGTRSYEQYF
TRBJ2-1 TRBD2 few TRBV4-2 CASSQAGGFDEQFF
TRBJ2-1 - once TRBV4-1 CASSQPGLPGWQFF
TRBJ2-3 - - TRBV28 CASSLRAGRTDTQYF
TRBJ2-3 TRBD2 - TRBV7-8 CASRSGANTDTQYF
TRBJ1-1 TRBD1 few TRBV12-3/TRBV12-4 CASPPRQGNTEAFF
TRBJ2-1 - - TRBV6-6 CASRILFRAEDSNEQFF
TRBJ2-1 - - TRBV19 CASSIPVRGYNEQFF
TRBJ2-1 TRBD2 many TRBV7-2 CASSSNGLAGVSEQFF
TRBJ2-1 - few TRBV7-8 CASSGNWRAKNNEQFF
TRBJ2-4 - few TRBV19 CASSTGLTNIQYF
TRBJ1-5 TRBD1 - TRBV29-1 CSVGGTGDQPQHF
TRBJ2-1 TRBD2 few TRBV4-3 CASSQDKFVAGGVDEQFF
TRBJ1-1 TRBD1 few TRBV20-1 CSARQGTGGITEAFF
TRBJ2-5 TRBD1 - TRBV28 CASSSGGTGAETQYF
TRBJ2-5 - few TRBV29-1 CSARDLQETQYF
TRBJ2-1 TRBD2 few TRBV29-1 CSVEAAGGPPGNEQFF
TRBJ1-5 TRBD1 few TRBV6-2/TRBV6-3 CASSYLGTVNQPQHF
TRBJ2-1 - few TRBV24-1 CATSDLLPGNEQFF
TRBJ2-1 TRBD2 few TRBV12-3/TRBV12-4 CASSFGWAAGPVSYNEQFF
TRBJ1-2 - many TRBV7-2 CASSSTRVAGGYTF
TRBJ1-1 TRBD1 once TRBV18 CASSPRGIMRGQTEAFF
TRBJ1-1 TRBD1 - TRBV5-1 CASSPDAGTGDVAFF
TRBJ1-2 TRBD1 many TRBV7-9 CASSLAGTGDRYTF
TRBJ2-1 TRBD2 - TRBV15 CATSADRASASGRRSEQFF
TRBJ1-2 TRBD1 - TRBV12-3/TRBV12-4 CASRETGGDYGYTF
TRBJ2-1 - - TRBV2 CASKNGGQGVYNEQFF
TRBJ1-6 - few TRBV19 CASSMPPWSPLHF
TRBJ2-2 - - TRBV5-4 CASSPMAGHTGELFF
TRBJ2-3 TRBD1 many TRBV4-2 CASSQGTGTDTQYF
TRBJ1-1 - few TRBV6-6 CASSYSLQGEAFF